Shown below are 24 T cell receptor beta chains from a single sample sequenced in a study of beta chain features in type 1 diabetes. Study outcomes and limitations: Among all four CD4+ subsets, Type 1 diabetes patients had TCRB CDR3s that were moderately but significantly shorter.

No cognate antigen is known for these TCRs. The entirety of the isolated RNA underwent reverse transcription, so expressed TCRB transcripts were sequenced. Assay: immunoSEQ multiplex PCR; the TCRdb copy retains only in-frame clones and omits some. Of about 740,000 clones in the sample, about an eighth were seen once. The specimen sequenced was naive CD4+ T cells from blood. These receptors were taken from a man younger than 30 with type 1 diabetes.

The CDR3: CASSLRAGSSYEQYF. CDR3 sequence (DNA): TGTGCCAGCAGCCTTAGAGCGGGGAGCTCCTACGAGCAGTACTTC. The genes are TRBV7-8 and TRBJ2-7; TRBD2 matches 7 bases. V gave up 5 bases and J gave up 0 bases; unmatched junction bases: 7. The CDR3 runs to 15 residues. The germline gives CDR1 SGHVS, CDR2 FQNEAQ.

This clone was observed a handful of times. The gene calls are TRBV9 and TRBJ2-5, with 10 positions matching TRBD2. V shed 2 bases and J 6 bases; nucleotides not matched to a gene: 4. This CDR3 comprises 14 residues. Germline-derived CDR1 and CDR2 are SGDLS and YYNGEE. As DNA, the CDR3 is TGTGCCAGCAGCGTGTCTAGCGGGGGAAAGACCCAGTACTTC. It is translated as CASSVSSGGKTQYF. The full variable domain, its missing parts supplied by reference TRBV9 and TRBJ2-5, is DSGVTQTPKHLITATGQRVTLRCSPRSGDLSVYWYQQSLDQGLQFLIQYYNGEERAKGNILERFSAQQFPDLHSELNLSSLELGDSALYFCASSVSSGGKTQYFGPGTRLLVL.

The chain recombines TRBV14 with TRBJ1-2; tentative D call: TRBD1 (5 bases). This CDR3 has 17 residues. Looked up from germline, CDR1 is SGHDN and CDR2 is FVKESK. The V gene lost 2 bases and the J gene lost 1 base, with 17 bases spanning the gap. CDR3 loop: CASSQLPGRHNNYGYTF. CDR3 nucleotides: TGTGCCAGCAGCCAACTACCGGGACGGCATAATAACTATGGCTACACCTTC.

This clone came up a few times. The chain employs TRBV6-5 and TRBJ1-1, with TRBD1 matching 8 bases. V lost 2 bases, J lost 6 bases, and 8 bases stayed unmatched. The CDR3 extends over 15 amino acids. CDR1 is MNHEY and CDR2 is SVGAGI in the germline V gene. The CDR3 DNA reads as TGTGCCAGCAGTTACAAACCGGGACAGGCCGCTGAAGCTTTCTTT. Protein sequence: CASSYKPGQAAEAFF.

This clone has just a few counts. The rearrangement joins TRBV7-3 to TRBJ2-1; TRBD1 might be the D (5 bases). There are 16 residues in the CDR3. V lost 1 base and J lost 0, with 10 bases in between. Per germline, CDR1 SGHTA and CDR2 FQGTGA. CDR3 protein: CASSLNRDSSYNEQFF. In DNA form, the CDR3 reads TGTGCCAGCAGCTTAAATCGAGACAGCTCCTACAATGAGCAGTTCTTC.

V gene TRBV2 combines with J gene TRBJ1-5; D gene uncertain. This CDR3 contains 14 residues. V lost 6 bases to trimming and J lost 0 bases, with 9 bases between them. Germline V CDR1 and CDR2: SNHLY, FYNNEI. CDR3 loop: CASRAVYSNQPQHF. In DNA, the CDR3 is TGTGCCAGCAGGGCAGTATATAGCAATCAGCCCCAGCATTTT.

This clone was seen only a few times. V gene TRBV18 combines with J gene TRBJ1-1; perhaps TRBD1 as D (6 bases). CDR3 length: 13 residues. The germline V gene encodes CDR1 KGHSH and CDR2 LQKENI. The germline V and J ends were trimmed by 5 bases and 3 bases, with 10 bases remaining between them. The CDR3 DNA follows: TGTGCCAGCTCAGGGGCAGGGGACACTGAAGCTTTCTTT. Its translation is CASSGAGDTEAFF.

The CDR3 spells CASSSTQDDEKLFF. As DNA, the CDR3 is TGCGCCAGCAGCTCCACCCAGGACGATGAAAAACTGTTTTTT. This chain uses TRBV5-1 with TRBJ1-4; D remains unclear. The CDR3 has 14 amino acids. The V end was cut by 3 bases, the J end by 6 bases, with 12 bases between. Looked up from germline, CDR1 is SGHRS and CDR2 is YFSETQ.

Comments on this clone: A read error may produce the germline difference seen at one junction end. The gene calls are TRBV2 and TRBJ1-5; D ambiguous. Per the germline V gene, CDR1 is SNHLY and CDR2 is FYNNEI. This CDR3 is 11 amino acids long. The CDR3 is CASREDQPQHF. In DNA, the CDR3 is TGTGCCAGCAGGGAAGATCAGCCCCAGCATTTT.

The chain uses TRBV7-9 and TRBJ2-7, with 7 bases aligning to TRBD2. Germline CDR1 SEHNR, CDR2 FQNEAQ (reference sequence). The CDR3 length is 14 residues. V dropped 5 bases and J dropped 2; count of bases not matched to a gene: 6. CDR3 sequence reads: CASSGSSGPYEQYF. The CDR3 DNA reads as TGTGCCAGCAGCGGATCTAGCGGCCCCTACGAGCAGTACTTC.

V is TRBV9 and J is TRBJ2-1; 10 positions match TRBD2. This CDR3 spans 15 amino acids. Looked up from germline, CDR1 is SGDLS and CDR2 is YYNGEE. The junction had 4 bases not matched to a gene; V was cut back by 3 bases and J by 4 bases. Here the CDR3 DNA reads TGTGCCAGCAGCGAAGGACTAGCGGCGTACAATGAGCAGTTCTTC. This gives the protein CASSEGLAAYNEQFF.

The J gene is TRBJ2-5, the V gene TRBV9; 8 positions agree with TRBD2. The CDR3 runs to 16 residues. From germline, CDR1 is SGDLS and CDR2 YYNGEE. V lost 0 bases to trimming and J lost 7 bases; unmatched junction nucleotides: 11. The chain's CDR3 is CASSVADSGGSGTQYF. The CDR3 DNA is TGTGCCAGCAGCGTAGCAGACAGCGGGGGCTCGGGGACCCAGTACTTC.

This clone was found a few times. The chain couples TRBV29-1 to TRBJ1-2; D gene uncertain. The germline gives CDR1 SQVTM, CDR2 ANQGSEA. This CDR3 spans 12 amino acids. With 5 bases removed from V and 0 bases from J, the gap between germline ends came to 7 bases. The CDR3 sequence: CSVWGANYGYTF. As DNA, the CDR3 is TGCAGCGTTTGGGGAGCTAACTATGGCTACACCTTC.

Concerning this clone itself: This sample also contains other DNA sequences that code for the same CDR3. The V and J genes are TRBV7-9 and TRBJ2-7, with D tentatively TRBD1 or TRBD2 (5 bases each). V lost 5 bases and J lost 3, with 8 bases in between. Germline CDR1 and CDR2: SEHNR and FQNEAQ (reference sequence). The CDR3 is made up of 12 amino acids. The CDR3 bases are TGTGCCAGCAGCCTGGGGGTCTACGAGCAGTACTTC. Translating it yields CASSLGVYEQYF.

J is TRBJ1-4 and V is TRBV6-1, with TRBD1 matching over 9 bases. Germline CDR1 and CDR2: MNHNS and SASEGT. The CDR3 extends over 15 amino acids. The V segment lost 4 bases and the J segment 3 bases; nucleotides outside the gene matches: 3. CDR3 coding DNA: TGTGCCAGCAGTGTCGGGACAGGGCCTAATGAAAAACTGTTTTTT. Its translation: CASSVGTGPNEKLFF.

CDR3 amino acids: CSVQGTFSTDTQYF. CDR3 DNA: TGCAGCGTCCAAGGGACGTTTAGCACAGATACGCAGTATTTT. The chain joins TRBV29-1 to TRBJ2-3; TRBD1 or TRBD2 may be the D gene (5 bases each). Germline V lookup: CDR1 SQVTM, CDR2 ANQGSEA. CDR3 size: 14 residues. The V and J ends lost 6 bases and 0 bases respectively, with 13 bases between them.

DNA for the CDR3: TGTGCCAGCAAGGGAGGGATCGAAAAACTGTTTTTT. It specifies CASKGGIEKLFF. The chain recombines TRBV6-5 with TRBJ1-4; no clear D gene. The CDR3 covers 12 residues. The V and J ends lost 7 bases and 8 bases respectively, with 11 bases between them. Germline CDR1 reads MNHEY; CDR2 reads SVGAGI.

This clone was detected only a few times. V usage is TRBV2 and J usage is TRBJ2-3; D could derive from TRBD1 or TRBD2 (5 bases each). CDR3 length equals 14 residues. CDR1 SNHLY and CDR2 FYNNEI come from the germline V gene. V was cut by 11 bases and J by 2 bases, with 17 bases left in between. CDR3 DNA: TGTGCCCAAGGGTCGGGGCTGACCACAGATACGCAGTATTTT. This gives the protein CAQGSGLTTDTQYF.

The V and J genes are TRBV7-9 and TRBJ1-6, with 7 positions matching TRBD1. The V and J ends lost 5 bases and 4 bases, in that order; junction bases with no gene match: 5. Germline V lookup: CDR1 SEHNR, CDR2 FQNEAQ (reference sequence). CDR3 length equals 15 residues. The CDR3 DNA follows: TGTGCCAGCAGCCGCCAGGGGGATTATAATTCACCCCTCCACTTT. Its protein product is CASSRQGDYNSPLHF.

The chain combines TRBV28 with TRBJ2-5; no definite D call. V lost 7 bases, J lost 4 bases, and 22 bases lay in between. The CDR3 loop spans 16 amino acids. From germline, CDR1 is MDHEN and CDR2 SYDVKM. The chain's CDR3 is CASTGEEGTPRETQYF. The CDR3, as DNA: TGTGCCAGCACCGGAGAGGAAGGAACTCCTCGAGAGACCCAGTACTTC.

The V gene is TRBV4-2, the J gene TRBJ2-3, with D perhaps being TRBD1 or TRBD2 (6 bases each). Deletions cut 0 bases from V and 7 bases from J, with 14 bases between. Germline-derived CDR1 and CDR2 are LGHNA and YNFKEQ. CDR3 length: 15 amino acids. The CDR3 bases are TGTGCCAGCAGCCAAGATCGTGGGGGGCCGAATACGCAGTATTTT. Encoded protein: CASSQDRGGPNTQYF.

This clone appeared a few times. This chain links TRBV25-1 with TRBJ1-6; D remains ambiguous. In germline, CDR1 is MGHDK, CDR2 SYGVNS. This CDR3 comprises 15 residues. Trimming took off 5 bases at V and 7 bases at J, with 15 bases between the two ends. The CDR3: CASSTPGPANSPLHF. DNA for the CDR3: TGTGCCAGCAGTACACCGGGTCCAGCCAATTCACCCCTCCACTTT.

This clone showed up just a few times. This sequence joins TRBV7-2 and TRBJ2-7; a possible D gene is TRBD2 (5 bases). CDR1 and CDR2 (germline): SGHTA, FQGNSA. V gave up 5 bases and J gave up 2 bases, with 16 bases separating them. The CDR3 sequence is 15 residues long. The CDR3 reads CASSLSGLSPYEQYF. CDR3 bases: TGTGCCAGCAGCCTCAGCGGTCTCTCTCCCTACGAGCAGTACTTC.

The chain recombines TRBV5-1 with TRBJ2-6; D might be TRBD2 (5 bases). V dropped 2 bases and J dropped 0 bases, with 12 bases sitting between them. The CDR3 has 17 amino acids. CDR1 and CDR2 from the germline V gene are SGHRS and YFSETQ. This CDR3 reads CASSFAGAGSGANVLTF. The CDR3 bases are TGCGCCAGCAGCTTCGCAGGTGCGGGCTCTGGGGCCAACGTCCTGACTTTC.